Below, 29 T cell receptor beta chains from the same sample are listed, as sequenced in a study of blood T cell repertoires in COVID-19. The protocol was immunoSEQ multiplex PCR, while the TCRdb copy is restricted to in-frame clones and leaves out a portion. The sample holds about 220,000 clones, around 80% seen once. The sequenced sample consisted of peripheral blood. The source of these receptors is a woman aged 70-85 years with acute or convalescent COVID-19.

This clone showed up just a few times. The rearrangement links TRBV6-5 to TRBJ2-5; D is unclear. Germline V gene lookup returns CDR1 MNHEY and CDR2 SVGAGI. V was shortened by 10 bases and J by 5 bases, with 14 bases between the two germline ends. CDR3 length: 12 residues. Written as DNA, the CDR3 is TGTGCCACCAAGTTACCCGGGGAGACCCAGTACTTC. This translates into CATKLPGETQYF.

The chain combines TRBV30 with TRBJ2-3; 12 positions match TRBD2. The V gene end was trimmed by 4 bases and the J gene end by 8 bases; junction bases not matched to a gene: 7. Germline V gene sequence: CDR1 GTSNPN, CDR2 SVGIG (reference sequence). The CDR3 has 14 amino acids. CDR3 nucleotide sequence: TGTGCCTGGATCCTAGCGGGGGGGCCGGGTACGCAGTATTTT. Translated, it gives CAWILAGGPGTQYF.

This clone appeared once. Likely a read error: the CDR3 ends without its conserved phenylalanine or tryptophan. Because the CDR3's place on the DNA is in doubt, the DNA is left out and the CDR3 is given as listed by TCRdb. The J gene is TRBJ1-6, the V gene TRBV21-1; TRBD1, as called in the table, went unchecked against the DNA. TRBV21-1 is a recognized pseudogene. Termini included, the CDR3 measures 10 amino acids. CDR3 protein: CASSKDRVPY.

Remarks on this clone: The sample has other DNA sequences that encode this CDR3 too. CDR3 amino acids: CASSQGGETQYF. CDR3 DNA: TGTGCCAGCAGCCAGGGGGGGGAGACCCAGTACTTC. The chain uses TRBV3-1 (or the pseudogene TRBV3-2) and TRBJ2-5; 7 bases agree with TRBD2. Per germline, CDR1 LGHDT and CDR2 YNNKEL (reference sequence). The junction had 0 bases not matched to a gene; V was cut back by 3 bases and J by 5 bases. This CDR3 is 12 amino acids long.

In its sample, this clone was seen once. The junction differs from germline at one of its ends, possibly a read error. This chain connects TRBV24-1 to TRBJ2-1; unclear D gene. The V gene's germline CDR1 is KGHDR and CDR2 SFDVKD. The CDR3 loop spans 12 amino acids. CDR3 region: CASSTSYNEQFF. The CDR3 bases are TGTGCCAGCAGTACTTCCTACAATGAGCAGTTCTTC.

The chain joins TRBV9 to TRBJ1-6; possibly TRBD1 for D (5 bases). This CDR3 has 16 amino acids. Trimming removed 3 bases from V and 2 bases from J, with 12 bases in between. Germline V gene lookup returns CDR1 SGDLS and CDR2 YYNGEE. The CDR3 here is CASSAGRQPYNSPLHF. The DNA of the CDR3 is TGTGCCAGCAGCGCAGGAAGACAGCCCTATAATTCACCCCTCCACTTT.

The chain links TRBV27 to TRBJ1-5; 7 nucleotides agree with TRBD1. Germline CDR1 and CDR2: MNHEY and SMNVEV (reference sequence). Trimming cost V 7 bases and J 0 bases; bases outside gene matches: 6. This CDR3 has 15 amino acids. CDR3 in amino acids: CASKSTGNSNQPQHF. In nucleotides, the CDR3 is TGTGCCAGCAAATCGACAGGGAATAGCAATCAGCCCCAGCATTTT.

This clone was counted a few times. The chain employs TRBV10-3 and TRBJ2-7, with 7 bases lining up with TRBD1. J lost 2 bases, V lost 3 bases, and 10 bases had no gene match. The germline V gene encodes CDR1 ENHRY and CDR2 SYGVKD. There are 16 residues in the CDR3. CDR3 bases: TGTGCCATCAGTGAACCCGGGACAGCCTTCACCTACGAGCAGTACTTC. This sequence encodes CAISEPGTAFTYEQYF.

The V call is TRBV5-1, the J call TRBJ1-3; unclear D gene. Germline V CDR1 and CDR2: SGHRS, YFSETQ. V lost 3 bases and J 0 bases, leaving 7 bases between the germline ends. The CDR3 covers 14 residues. CDR3 sequence reads: CASSSTSSGNTIYF. As DNA, the CDR3 is TGCGCCAGCAGCTCCACGAGCTCTGGAAACACCATATATTTT.

V and J are TRBV12-3 or TRBV12-4 and TRBJ1-3, with no clear D. This CDR3 is 13 amino acids long. Trimming cost V 7 bases and J 1 base, with 8 bases left between them. This CDR3 reads CASKDYSGNTIYF. CDR3 nucleotide sequence: TGTGCCAGCAAAGACTATTCTGGAAACACCATATATTTT.

The chain employs TRBV2 and TRBJ2-2, with D perhaps matching TRBD2 (5 bases). CDR1 is SNHLY, CDR2 FYNNEI, per germline. Trimming cost V 2 bases and J 7 bases, with 11 bases left between them. CDR3 length: 14 residues. The CDR3 DNA reads as TGTGCCAGCAGTGAATCCGGGGATAACGGGGAGCTGTTTTTT. This sequence encodes CASSESGDNGELFF.

V gene TRBV9 combines with J gene TRBJ2-4, with D tentatively TRBD1 (5 bases). Trimming removed 0 bases at V and 6 bases at J, with 10 bases between. CDR3 length: 14 residues. Germline CDR1 SGDLS, CDR2 YYNGEE. The CDR3 sequence: CASSVETDANIQYF. The CDR3 DNA sequence: TGTGCCAGCAGCGTAGAGACAGATGCAAACATTCAGTACTTC.

The J gene is TRBJ2-1, the V gene TRBV12-3 or TRBV12-4; D is undetermined. V was trimmed by 3 bases and J by 15 bases, leaving 15 bases between them. CDR3 length: 12 residues. CDR3 amino acids: CASSFGLTMGFF. The CDR3 region has the DNA TGTGCCAGCAGTTTCGGGTTGACCATGGGGTTCTTC.

J is TRBJ1-4 and V is TRBV7-2; D remains ambiguous. The germline gives CDR1 SGHTA, CDR2 FQGNSA. The CDR3 totals 12 residues. The germline V and J ends were trimmed by 3 bases and 5 bases, with 4 bases remaining between them. DNA for the CDR3: TGTGCCAGCAGCTTTGGCAATGAAAAACTGTTTTTT. This sequence encodes CASSFGNEKLFF.

V gene TRBV18 combines with J gene TRBJ1-2; D not certain. V lost 2 bases, J lost 0 bases, and 10 bases lay in between. Germline V gene lookup returns CDR1 KGHSH and CDR2 LQKENI. The CDR3 extends over 15 amino acids. DNA for the CDR3: TGTGCCAGCTCACCAATGGACTCCGCTAACTATGGCTACACCTTC. It yields the protein CASSPMDSANYGYTF.

V and J are TRBV5-6 and TRBJ2-7, with D perhaps matching TRBD1 (6 bases). This CDR3 comprises 15 residues. V was trimmed by 0 bases and J by 3 bases, leaving 13 bases between them. CDR1 and CDR2 from the germline V gene are SGHDT and YYEEEE. Here the CDR3 reads CASSLVAGDGYEQYF. The CDR3 DNA follows: TGTGCCAGCAGCTTGGTCGCAGGGGATGGCTACGAGCAGTACTTC. The full variable domain, with the rest looked up from reference TRBV5-6 and TRBJ2-7, is DAGVTQSPTHLIKTRGQQVTLRCSPKSGHDTVSWYQQALGQGPQFIFQYYEEEERQRGNFPDRFSGHQFPNYSSELNVNALLLGDSALYLCASSLVAGDGYEQYFGPGTRLTVT.

The genes are TRBV9 and TRBJ2-1; 10 bases map to TRBD2. Germline V CDR1 and CDR2: SGDLS, YYNGEE. The CDR3 is made up of 15 amino acids. With 0 bases clipped from V and 9 bases from J, the junction kept 6 bases outside the gene matches. The CDR3 is CASSVDIAGGGEQFF. The CDR3 region has the DNA TGTGCCAGCAGCGTAGATATAGCGGGGGGCGGTGAGCAGTTCTTC.

The sample holds a few counts of this clone. The CDR3 sequence is CASSLSSGAYNEQFF. CDR3 nucleotides: TGCGCCAGCAGCTTAAGCAGCGGGGCCTACAATGAGCAGTTCTTC. This chain uses TRBV5-1 with TRBJ2-1; TRBD2 aligns across 7 bases. CDR3 length: 15 residues. In germline, CDR1 is SGHRS, CDR2 YFSETQ. J was trimmed by 2 bases and V by 2 bases; bases with no gene match: 4.

The chain is built from TRBV29-1 and TRBJ2-7; 7 bases align to TRBD1. Germline V lookup: CDR1 SQVTM, CDR2 ANQGSEA. This CDR3 is 11 amino acids long. Germline trimming cut 1 base from V and 13 bases from J; bases unmatched to any gene: 7. DNA for the CDR3: TGCAGCGTTGAAGGAAGCGGACAGGCATACTTC. Amino acid sequence: CSVEGSGQAYF.

This chain uses TRBV13 with TRBJ1-1; 12 nucleotides agree with TRBD1. Germline assignment: CDR1 PRHDT and CDR2 FYEKMQ (reference sequence). The CDR3 sequence is 15 residues long. V shed 2 bases and J 7 bases; nucleotides not matched to a gene: 5. The CDR3 nucleotides read TGTGCCAGCAGCTTATGGGACAGGGGGCCGGGTGAAGCTTTCTTT. Its translation is CASSLWDRGPGEAFF.

The rearrangement uses TRBV6-5 and TRBJ2-3; no clear D gene. This CDR3 has 14 amino acids. Germline V CDR1 and CDR2: MNHEY, SVGAGI. Trimming shortened V by 0 bases and J by 3 bases, and 7 bases separated the two germline ends. The CDR3 nucleotides are TGTGCCAGCAGTTACTCTTGGCCGACAGATACGCAGTATTTT. This codes for CASSYSWPTDTQYF.

The sample holds one count of this clone. V gene TRBV5-1 combines with J gene TRBJ2-3, with 9 bases aligning to TRBD2. Germline V lookup: CDR1 SGHRS, CDR2 YFSETQ. V lost 4 bases to trimming and J lost 2 bases; unmatched junction nucleotides: 8. The length of the CDR3 is 16 residues. CDR3: CASSTSAGGVTDTQYF. The CDR3 bases are TGCGCCAGCAGCACCTCAGCGGGGGGTGTCACAGATACGCAGTATTTT.

The CDR3 nucleotides read TGTGCCAGCAGCTTAGAAACCACACACACAGATACGCAGTATTTT. As protein: CASSLETTHTDTQYF. The gene calls are TRBV11-3 and TRBJ2-3; no firm D call. The CDR3 contains 15 residues. The V gene lost 0 bases and the J gene lost 2 bases, with 9 bases spanning the gap. Per germline, CDR1 SGHNT and CDR2 YENEEA.

J is TRBJ2-7 and V is TRBV5-1; 10 bases fit TRBD2. This CDR3 comprises 15 residues. The germline V gene encodes CDR1 SGHRS and CDR2 YFSETQ. V was pared by 4 bases and J by 4 bases, with 8 bases of the junction left unmatched. The CDR3 DNA sequence: TGCGCCAGCAGCCCTGGACTAGCGGACCCTTACGAGCAGTACTTC. Its translation is CASSPGLADPYEQYF.

The CDR3 spells CASSPPFNREADEQYF. The DNA for the CDR3 is TGTGCCAGCTCACCACCCTTTAACAGGGAAGCGGACGAGCAGTACTTC. The chain combines TRBV18 with TRBJ2-7; D is possibly TRBD1 (6 bases). The CDR3 extends over 16 amino acids. Germline V gene data show CDR1 as KGHSH and CDR2 as LQKENI. V lost 0 bases and J 5 bases, leaving 17 bases between the germline ends.

The chain couples TRBV25-1 to TRBJ1-4; D is ambiguous. CDR3 size: 13 residues. The V end was cut by 6 bases, the J end by 3 bases, with 8 bases between. CDR1 is MGHDK, CDR2 SYGVNS, per germline. CDR3 nucleotide sequence: TGTGCCAGCAGAGACGGGGCTAATGAAAAACTGTTTTTT. It yields the protein CASRDGANEKLFF.

The gene calls are TRBV24-1 and TRBJ2-5; the D gene is possibly TRBD2 (7 bases). This CDR3 contains 14 residues. Germline V gives CDR1 KGHDR, CDR2 SFDVKD. V was shortened by 7 bases and J by 1 base, with 12 bases between the two germline ends. CDR3 bases: TGTGCCACCAGCGGGGGGACATTCCAAGAGACCCAGTACTTC. Residues: CATSGGTFQETQYF.

The V gene is TRBV7-7, the J gene TRBJ2-7, with 10 nucleotides matching TRBD1. The CDR3 has 16 residues. Germline CDR1 reads SSHAT; CDR2 reads FNYEAQ (reference sequence). V was pared by 6 bases and J by 0 bases, with 8 bases of the junction left unmatched. The CDR3 sequence is CASSSTGGTFSYEQYV. CDR3 nucleotide sequence: TGTGCCAGCAGTTCGACAGGGGGCACCTTCTCCTACGAGCAGTACGTC.

This chain connects TRBV7-2 to TRBJ2-3; the D gene is possibly TRBD2 (6 bases). V shed 4 bases and J shed 10 bases, with 15 bases lying between them. This CDR3 spans 13 amino acids. Germline CDR1 is SGHTA and CDR2 is FQGNSA. The CDR3 DNA follows: TGTGCCAGCAGCTCCGCCTATAGGAGGGCGCAGTATTTT. It yields the protein CASSSAYRRAQYF.